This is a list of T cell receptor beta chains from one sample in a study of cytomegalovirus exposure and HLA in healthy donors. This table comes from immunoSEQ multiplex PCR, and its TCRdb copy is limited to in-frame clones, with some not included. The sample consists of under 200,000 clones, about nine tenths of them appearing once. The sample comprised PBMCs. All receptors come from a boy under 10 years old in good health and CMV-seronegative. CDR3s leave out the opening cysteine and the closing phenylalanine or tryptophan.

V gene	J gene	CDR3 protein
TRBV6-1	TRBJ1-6	ASTTGTGINSPLH
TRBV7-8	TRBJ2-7	ASSPPAGLAGVYEQY
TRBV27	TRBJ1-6	ASSFNIRSPLH
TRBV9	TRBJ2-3	ASSVELASDTQY
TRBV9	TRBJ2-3	ASSVGSEGDTQY
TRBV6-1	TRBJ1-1	ASSEGYVTEAF
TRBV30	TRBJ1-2	AWREVWQGYT
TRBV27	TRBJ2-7	ASSTGVRNEQY
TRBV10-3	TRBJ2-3	AITGGSSTDTQY
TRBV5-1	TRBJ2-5	ASSSGLVAAPETQY
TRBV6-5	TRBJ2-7	ASSYSAAAEQY
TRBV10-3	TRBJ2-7	ASEDNSYEQY